This T cell receptor beta chain originates from a study of T cell responses to AZD1222 COVID-19 vaccine. Study-level points and caveats: None of the repertoires were sampled until the peak T cell response had passed. In the spike-specific TCR repertoire, nearly half reportedly target unmutated variant regions. Spike-wide coverage was observed for vaccine-associated CD4 TCRs, with dominant responses at 160-218 and 743-854.

This CDR3 spans 15 amino acids. In germline, CDR1 is MNHEY, CDR2 SMNVEV (reference sequence). The germline V and J ends were trimmed by 4 bases and 2 bases, with 12 bases remaining between them. A note on this clone: Its antigen is unidentified.

Assay: immunoSEQ multiplex PCR; the TCRdb copy retains only in-frame clones and omits some. The sample contains 150,000 to 200,000 clones, around 93% of which appear only once. This chain uses TRBV27 with TRBJ1-5, with D uncertain. Sequences were derived from peripheral blood, sampled on day 0 of AZD1222 vaccination. The TCR sequence derives from an adult in good health. The CDR3 sequence is CASSYPPGGNQPQHF. In nucleotides, the CDR3 is TGTGCCAGCAGTTACCCCCCCGGGGGCAATCAGCCCCAGCATTTT.